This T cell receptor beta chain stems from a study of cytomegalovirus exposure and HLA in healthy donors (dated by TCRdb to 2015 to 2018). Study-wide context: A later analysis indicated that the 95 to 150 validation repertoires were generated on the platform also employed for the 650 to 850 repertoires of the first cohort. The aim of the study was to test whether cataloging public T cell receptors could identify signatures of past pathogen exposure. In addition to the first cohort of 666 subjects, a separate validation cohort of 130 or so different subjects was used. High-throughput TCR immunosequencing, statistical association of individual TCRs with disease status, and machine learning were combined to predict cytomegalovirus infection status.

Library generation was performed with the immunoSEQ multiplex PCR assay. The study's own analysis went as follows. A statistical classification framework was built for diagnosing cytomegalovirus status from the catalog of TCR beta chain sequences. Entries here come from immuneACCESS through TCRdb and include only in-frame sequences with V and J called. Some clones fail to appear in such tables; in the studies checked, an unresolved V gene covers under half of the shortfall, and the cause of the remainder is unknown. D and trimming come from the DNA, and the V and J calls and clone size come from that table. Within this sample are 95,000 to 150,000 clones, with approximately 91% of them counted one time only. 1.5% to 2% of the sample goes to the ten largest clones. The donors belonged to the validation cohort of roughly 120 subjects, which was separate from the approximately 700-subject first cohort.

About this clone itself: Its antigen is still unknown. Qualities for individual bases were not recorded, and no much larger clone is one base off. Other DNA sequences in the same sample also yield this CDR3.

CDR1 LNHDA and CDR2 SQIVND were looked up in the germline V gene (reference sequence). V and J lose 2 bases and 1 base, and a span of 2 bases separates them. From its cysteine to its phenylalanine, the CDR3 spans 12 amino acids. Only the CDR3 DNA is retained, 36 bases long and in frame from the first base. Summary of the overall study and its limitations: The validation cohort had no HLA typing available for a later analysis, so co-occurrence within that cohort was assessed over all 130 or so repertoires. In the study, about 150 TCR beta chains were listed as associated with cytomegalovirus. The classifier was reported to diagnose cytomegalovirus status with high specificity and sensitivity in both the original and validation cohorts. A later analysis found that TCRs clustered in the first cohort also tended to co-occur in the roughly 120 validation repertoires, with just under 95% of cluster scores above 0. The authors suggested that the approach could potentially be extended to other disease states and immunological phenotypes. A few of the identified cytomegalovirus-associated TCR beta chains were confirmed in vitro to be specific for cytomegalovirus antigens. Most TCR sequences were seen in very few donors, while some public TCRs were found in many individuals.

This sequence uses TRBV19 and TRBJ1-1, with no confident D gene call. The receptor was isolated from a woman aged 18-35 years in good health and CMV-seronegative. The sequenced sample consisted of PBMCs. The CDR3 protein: CASSIQNTEAFF. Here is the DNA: TGTGCCAGTAGTATACAGAACACTGAAGCTTTCTTT.